One and the same sample provided the 28 T cell receptor beta chains below, sequenced in a study of Graves' ophthalmopathy and Graves' hyperthyroidism. Amplification from RNA transcripts yielded the TCR beta CDR3 regions. HTBI-primed RT-PCR formed the first round, and a multiplex PCR formed the second. Each CDR3 protein is one row after TCRdb ran MiXCR on the multiplex PCR reads. The sample includes 650,000 to 800,000 distinct CDR3 sequences, about two fifths of them seen just once. Sequencing was performed on peripheral blood. These receptors were taken from an adult man with Graves' ophthalmopathy.

The sample holds many counts of this clonotype. This rearrangement joins TRBV4-1 to TRBJ2-5; D call uncertain. The V and J ends lost 7 bases and 1 base respectively, with 16 bases between them. This CDR3 is built from 15 residues. Per the germline V gene, CDR1 is MGHRA and CDR2 is YSYEKL. The DNA of the CDR3 is TGCGCCAGCACCGCTCATCTCGGGTCCCAAGAGACCCAGTACTTC. Its protein product is CASTAHLGSQETQYF.

The V and J genes are TRBV24-1 and TRBJ2-1, with a possible D match to TRBD2 (6 bases). Germline CDR1 reads KGHDR; CDR2 reads SFDVKD. The V end was cut by 9 bases, the J end by 5 bases, with 13 bases between. The CDR3 sequence is 13 residues long. The CDR3 DNA reads as TGTGCCACCTGCGGGGCGGTAGACAATGAGCAGTTCTTC. Its translation: CATCGAVDNEQFF.

This clonotype was counted between two and nine times. The chain combines TRBV6-6 with TRBJ1-4; possibly TRBD1 for D (5 bases). The germline V gene encodes CDR1 MNHNY and CDR2 SVGAGI (reference sequence). Trimming shortened V by 7 bases and J by 10 bases, and 19 bases separated the two germline ends. The length of the CDR3 is 14 residues. In DNA form, the CDR3 reads TGTGCCAGCACCCGGGGCGCCTATCCGGGAAAACTGTTTTTT. Protein: CASTRGAYPGKLFF.

The chain combines TRBV10-3 with TRBJ2-7, with 9 bases that match TRBD1. Losses at the gene ends were 2 bases for V and 13 bases for J; bases not matched to a gene: 3. Per germline, CDR1 ENHRY and CDR2 SYGVKD. The CDR3 loop spans 11 amino acids. The CDR3 spells CAISEGTGTYF. DNA for the CDR3: TGTGCCATCAGTGAGGGGACAGGGACCTACTTC.

Regarding this clonotype: A much larger clone lies a single base off, so this may be a read error. V usage is TRBV3-1 and J usage is TRBJ1-1; D remains unclear. The germline CDR1 and CDR2 sequences are LGHDT and YNNKEL (reference sequence). V was shortened by 3 bases and J by 10 bases, with 12 bases between the two germline ends. The CDR3 runs to 12 residues. This CDR3 is CASSHGRRGAFF. As DNA, the CDR3 is TGTGCCAGCAGCCACGGACGACGAGGAGCTTTCTTT.

At least ten counts were recorded for this clonotype. This chain uses TRBV10-3 with TRBJ2-7; D not resolved. CDR3 size: 12 residues. V dropped 4 bases and J dropped 8 bases, with 12 bases sitting between them. Per the germline V gene, CDR1 is ENHRY and CDR2 is SYGVKD. CDR3 region: CAISAQSWQQYF. The CDR3 DNA reads TGTGCCATCAGTGCTCAGAGCTGGCAGCAGTACTTC.

The chain recombines TRBV14 with TRBJ1-6, with D maybe TRBD1 (5 bases). The germline V and J ends were trimmed by 1 base and 5 bases, with 9 bases remaining between them. This CDR3 contains 15 residues. Germline CDR1 SGHDN, CDR2 FVKESK. This CDR3 is CASSQGRQHNSPLHF. CDR3 sequence (DNA): TGTGCCAGCAGCCAAGGGCGACAGCATAATTCACCCCTCCACTTT.

V gene TRBV5-4 combines with J gene TRBJ1-1; 9 positions match TRBD1. CDR3 length: 20 residues. The V gene end was trimmed by 0 bases and the J gene end by 0 bases; junction bases not matched to a gene: 15. Germline V lookup: CDR1 SGHNT, CDR2 YYREEE (reference sequence). The CDR3 loop is CASSLVALLGTGSMNTEAFF. The CDR3 DNA reads as TGTGCCAGCAGCTTGGTGGCCCTATTAGGGACAGGGAGTATGAACACTGAAGCTTTCTTT.

Comment on this clonotype: In this CDR3 the conserved last residue, phenylalanine or tryptophan, is missing, so a read error is likely. V usage is TRBV12-3 or TRBV12-4 and J usage is TRBJ1-1; no clear D gene. Trimming removed 6 bases from V and 4 bases from J, with 12 bases in between. The CDR3 runs to 13 residues. The CDR3 sequence is CASSFSSSTEAFL. The CDR3 bases are TGTGCCAGCAGCTTCTCATCAAGCACTGAAGCTTTCCTT.

The chain recombines TRBV25-1 with TRBJ1-1, with 8 bases matching TRBD1. Per germline, CDR1 MGHDK and CDR2 SYGVNS. CDR3 length equals 15 residues. V lost 6 bases, J lost 7 bases, and 13 bases stayed unmatched. CDR3 nucleotides: TGTGCCAGCAGCTCAGCCCAGGGGGCGGGAAATGAAGCTTTCTTT. It encodes CASSSAQGAGNEAFF.

The CDR3 protein is CASTQAVGVEETQYF. CDR3 DNA sequence: TGTGCCAGTACCCAAGCGGTCGGGGTTGAAGAGACCCAGTACTTC. The rearrangement uses TRBV19 and TRBJ2-5; D is possibly TRBD2 (5 bases). The germline V gene encodes CDR1 LNHDA and CDR2 SQIVND (reference sequence). Trimming took 7 bases from V and 3 from J, leaving 18 bases between them. The CDR3 contains 15 residues.

Notes on this clonotype: A much larger clone lies a single base off, so this may be a read error. This chain connects TRBV6-2 or TRBV6-3 to TRBJ1-2; no clear D. CDR1 and CDR2 (germline): MNHEY, SVGEGT. Between the trimmed V and J ends, which lost 1 base and 6 bases, there was a span of 12 bases. CDR3 length equals 14 residues. The CDR3 DNA follows: TGTGCCAGCAGTTACTTGAACAGATGGGATGGCTACACCTTC. It yields the protein CASSYLNRWDGYTF.

The J gene is TRBJ2-2, the V gene TRBV20-1; D is uncertain. This CDR3 contains 12 residues. The V and J ends lost 3 bases and 6 bases respectively, with 8 bases between them. Germline CDR1 DFQATT, CDR2 SNEGSKA (reference sequence). The CDR3 region has the DNA TGCAGTGCTAGTAATCAACCCGGGGAGCTGTTTTTT. This codes for CSASNQPGELFF.

This clonotype was recorded many times. The rearrangement links TRBV7-9 to TRBJ1-2; the D is unclear. V lost 1 base and J 4 bases, leaving 7 bases between the germline ends. The CDR3 covers 13 residues. The germline CDR1 and CDR2 sequences are SEHNR and FQNEAQ (reference sequence). This CDR3 is CASSLDIRYGYTF. The CDR3 DNA sequence: TGTGCCAGCAGCTTAGATATTCGCTATGGCTACACCTTC. Variable domain in full (rest from reference TRBV7-9 and TRBJ1-2): DTGVSQNPRHKITKRGQNVTFRCDPISEHNRLYWYRQTLGQGPEFLTYFQNEAQLEKSRLLSDRFSAERPKGSFSTLEIQRTEQGDSAMYLCASSLDIRYGYTFGSGTRLTVV.

The chain joins TRBV12-3 or TRBV12-4 to TRBJ1-2; TRBD1 is a possible D gene (5 bases). The CDR3 runs 18 residues. Trimming stripped 0 bases from V and 1 base from J, with 18 bases between. CDR3 in DNA: TGTGCCAGCAGTTTAGCGTGGCGGGCAGGGCCCGATAACTATGGCTACACCTTC. It codes for CASSLAWRAGPDNYGYTF.

J is TRBJ2-7 and V is TRBV7-2; D gene uncertain. The CDR3 is 16 amino acids. The germline V gene has CDR1 SGHTA and CDR2 FQGNSA. V was shortened by 1 base and J by 2 bases, with 15 bases between the two germline ends. CDR3 coding DNA: TGTGCCAGCAGCTTAGTTTATTCTCAGCCAACCTACGAGCAGTACTTC. Residues: CASSLVYSQPTYEQYF.

The chain carries TRBV20-1 and TRBJ2-5; 8 bases align to TRBD2. The CDR3 totals 12 residues. The V and J ends lost 6 bases and 5 bases, in that order; junction bases with no gene match: 5. The germline V gene has CDR1 DFQATT and CDR2 SNEGSKA (reference sequence). The CDR3 coding sequence is TGCAGTGCCAAGCGGGAGCTTGAGACCCAGTACTTC. Residues: CSAKRELETQYF.

The DNA for the CDR3 is TGTGCCAGCAGCCAGGGCCCACATGGCTACACCTTC. Its translation: CASSQGPHGYTF. V and J are TRBV6-6 and TRBJ1-2, with D possibly matching TRBD1 (5 bases). The V gene's germline CDR1 is MNHNY and CDR2 SVGAGI (reference sequence). Trimming removed 6 bases from V and 6 bases from J, with 11 bases in between. CDR3 length equals 12 residues.

The genes are TRBV25-1 and TRBJ1-6, with 9 bases identical to TRBD1. Germline trimming cut 6 bases from V and 8 bases from J; bases unmatched to any gene: 8. This CDR3 has 15 amino acids. Germline V gene lookup returns CDR1 MGHDK and CDR2 SYGVNS. This CDR3 is CASSSGTGSYSPLHF. The CDR3 DNA reads as TGTGCCAGCAGCTCCGGGACAGGGTCATATTCACCCCTCCACTTT.

This clonotype has only a few counts. This chain links TRBV25-1 with TRBJ2-7; maybe TRBD1 (6 bases). V lost 5 bases to trimming and J lost 6 bases, with 20 bases between them. The CDR3 has 15 amino acids. Germline V CDR1 and CDR2: MGHDK, SYGVNS. The CDR3 nucleotides read TGTGCCAGCAGTTACTCGTTGGGGGCGCGATCCGAGCAGTACTTC. Its translation is CASSYSLGARSEQYF.

This clonotype was observed at least ten times. This chain uses TRBV7-9 with TRBJ2-5; no clear D gene. Germline CDR1 reads SEHNR; CDR2 reads FQNEAQ (reference sequence). The germline V and J ends were trimmed by 5 bases and 5 bases, with 18 bases remaining between them. This CDR3 has 15 residues. CDR3 nucleotides: TGTGCCAGCAGCCTCAGTGGGGATCTGGGGGAGACCCAGTACTTC. Protein: CASSLSGDLGETQYF.

As concerns this clonotype: The junction differs from germline at one of its ends, possibly a read error. The CDR3 DNA follows: TGCGCCAGCAGCCCAGGTCCGTGCTCTGGGGCCAACGTCCTGACTTTC. Translation gives CASSPGPCSGANVLTF. The V gene is TRBV25-1, the J gene TRBJ2-6, with D uncertain. Germline CDR1 reads MGHDK; CDR2 reads SYGVNS. CDR3 length: 16 residues.

There are a few counts of this clonotype. A much larger clone is a single base away; this may be a read error. This chain connects TRBV24-1 to TRBJ1-1; 7 bases match TRBD1. V dropped 8 bases and J dropped 3; count of bases not matched to a gene: 14. Germline V gene lookup returns CDR1 KGHDR and CDR2 SFDVKD. The CDR3 runs to 16 residues. The CDR3 region has the DNA TGTGCCACCAAGACAGGGAAAAAGTTCATGGACACTGAAGCTTTCTTT. This gives the protein CATKTGKKFMDTEAFF.

As regards this clonotype: A much larger clone is a single base away; this may be a read error. The chain uses TRBV7-3 and TRBJ2-5, with D perhaps matching TRBD1 (6 bases). The J call may be in error: the DNA end matches TRBJ2-7 better. This CDR3 spans 15 amino acids. Germline V lookup: CDR1 SGHTA, CDR2 FQGTGA. CDR3 sequence (DNA): TGTGCCAGCAGCCAGACAGGTGAAGCGACCTACGAGCAGTACTTC. Encoded protein: CASSQTGEATYEQYF.

Notes on this clonotype: A much larger clone lies a single base off, so this may be a read error. Since no conserved phenylalanine or tryptophan closes the CDR3, a read error is the likely cause. The V call is TRBV20-1, the J call TRBJ1-5, with D maybe TRBD1 (5 bases). CDR1 and CDR2 (germline): DFQATT, SNEGSKA (reference sequence). Trimming cost V 1 base and J 1 base, with 11 bases left between them. There are 15 residues in the CDR3. CDR3 in amino acids: CSARAGVESNQPQHL. CDR3 in DNA: TGCAGTGCTAGAGCGGGGGTGGAAAGCAATCAGCCCCAGCATCTT.

The table lists this clonotype with many counts. This chain uses TRBV7-2 with TRBJ2-2, with D possibly matching TRBD1 (5 bases). The CDR3 covers 13 residues. Per the germline V gene, CDR1 is SGHTA and CDR2 is FQGNSA. Trimming left V 4 bases short and J 5 bases short, with 8 bases between. CDR3 in amino acids: CASSSAGTGELFF. CDR3 DNA sequence: TGTGCCAGCAGCTCGGCAGGGACCGGGGAGCTGTTTTTT.

The CDR3 DNA reads as TGTGCCAGCAAACCCGGGGGACCCCTGAGCTCCTATAATTCACCCCTCCACTTT. It codes for CASKPGGPLSSYNSPLHF. This chain uses TRBV2 with TRBJ1-6; perhaps TRBD1 as D (5 bases). The CDR3 is 18 amino acids. CDR1 is SNHLY, CDR2 FYNNEI, per germline. Trimming took 7 bases from V and 0 from J, leaving 19 bases between them.

This clonotype was counted only a few times. The rearrangement uses TRBV5-1 and TRBJ1-2, with D tentatively TRBD1 (6 bases). The CDR3 sequence is 14 residues long. The V end lost 0 bases, the J end lost 8 bases, and 14 bases lay between the germline ends. Germline loops: CDR1 SGHRS, CDR2 YFSETQ. CDR3 coding DNA: TGCGCCAGCAGCTTGGTGTCGGGGGGCCGAGGCTACACCTTC. Translating gives CASSLVSGGRGYTF. The full variable domain, in which reference TRBV5-1 and TRBJ1-2 provide the parts outside the CDR3, is KAGVTQTPRYLIKTRGQQVTLSCSPISGHRSVSWYQQTPGQGLQFLFEYFSETQRNKGNFPGRFSGRQFSNSRSEMNVSTLELGDSALYLCASSLVSGGRGYTFGSGTRLTVV.